This T cell receptor beta chain was retrieved from a study of neurological immune-mediated disorders. This CDR3 region has 13 residues. Germline CDR1 ENHRY, CDR2 SYGVKD. V dropped 6 bases and J dropped 4; count of bases not matched to a gene: 1. Study outcomes and limitations: Expanded clones shared no CDR3 amino acid sequences across subjects, suggesting private repertoires in all groups.

MiXCR was run by TCRdb on the 5' RACE reads, yielding one entry per CDR3 protein. The data contain about 59,000 distinct CDR3 sequences, about 13% of them singletons. This clonotype was recorded many times. The target antigen is unknown. The V and J genes are TRBV10-3 and TRBJ2-5; 11 bases match TRBD1. Sample: PBMCs. This sequence originates from a woman aged 60 to 75 with HTLV-1-associated myelopathy (HAM/TSP). The CDR3 is CAIRDRGRETQYF. The CDR3 nucleotides read TGTGCCATCAGGGACAGGGGGCGAGAGACCCAGTACTTC.